The entry below gives a single T cell receptor beta chain sequence along with its context. RNA, once extracted, was reverse transcribed into cDNA for use as the sequencing template. The table came from immunoSEQ multiplex PCR; TCRdb's copy has only in-frame clones and leaves some out. Seen here are 130,000 to 150,000 clones, around 62% observed once, and the top ten hold 36%. V lost 0 bases, J lost 3 bases, and 5 bases stayed unmatched. This CDR3 has 15 residues. The germline V gene encodes CDR1 MNHEY and CDR2 SVGAGI. This specimen comes from a study of CD8+ T cells in alopecia areata. This receptor was identified in a human donor in good health. Sample: CD8+ T cells sorted from blood. J is TRBJ2-7 and V is TRBV6-5, with 7 bases aligning to TRBD2. DNA for the CDR3: TGTGCCAGCAGTTACTCGACTAGCCGGGGCTACGAGCAGTACTTC. This translates into CASSYSTSRGYEQYF.